This paragraph covers one T cell receptor (beta chain) sequence. Its antigen is unknown. The method was immunoSEQ multiplex PCR; TCRdb's version includes in-frame clones alone and lacks a portion of them. The repertoire holds roughly 9,900 clones, about three quarters seen once, with about 31% in the top ten. The sample is drawn from a study of T cells in localized non-small cell lung cancer. Study-wide points: Compared with tumor, uninvolved adjacent lung displayed greater T cell clonality, ranking highest overall.

The specimen comprised peripheral blood, sampled before any cancer treatment. The sequence was collected from a male donor at least 60 years old with stage I lung adenocarcinoma.

This chain's CDR3 is CASSTKQGLGTEAFF. The CDR3 DNA reads TGTGCCAGCAGCACCAAACAGGGGCTGGGAACTGAAGCTTTCTTT. The gene calls are TRBV14 and TRBJ1-1; TRBD1 aligns across 7 bases. The trim removed 5 bases at V and 5 bases at J, leaving 11 bases unmatched. This CDR3 comprises 15 residues. The germline V gene has CDR1 SGHDN and CDR2 FVKESK.